These 9 T cell receptor beta chains were sequenced from one sample in a study of blood T cell repertoires in COVID-19. Here immunoSEQ multiplex PCR was the method, and the copy in TCRdb shows in-frame clones only, minus some. The sample records a few hundred thousand clones, 85% to 90% being singletons. The source material was PBMCs or T cells enriched from blood (not recorded which). The receptors shown here come from a man aged 25 to 40 who had recovered from COVID-19.

V usage is TRBV30 and J usage is TRBJ1-5; D ambiguous. Germline CDR1 and CDR2: GTSNPN and SVGIG (reference sequence). This CDR3 spans 15 amino acids. V lost 1 base and J 0 bases, leaving 10 bases between the germline ends. The CDR3 nucleotides are TGTGCCTGGAGTGCCCTTACACATAGCAATCAGCCCCAGCATTTT. It encodes CAWSALTHSNQPQHF.

The count of this clone is one. The V call is TRBV5-1, the J call TRBJ2-7; unclear D gene. The germline CDR1 and CDR2 sequences are SGHRS and YFSETQ. V shed 5 bases and J shed 2 bases, with 11 bases lying between them. This CDR3 region has 13 residues. This CDR3 reads CASSSPPTYEQYF. Written as DNA, the CDR3 is TGCGCCAGCAGTTCCCCTCCTACCTACGAGCAGTACTTC. Full variable domain (outside the CDR3, taken from reference TRBV5-1 and TRBJ2-7): KAGVTQTPRYLIKTRGQQVTLSCSPISGHRSVSWYQQTPGQGLQFLFEYFSETQRNKGNFPGRFSGRQFSNSRSEMNVSTLELGDSALYLCASSSPPTYEQYFGPGTRLTVT.

The V and J genes are TRBV28 and TRBJ1-1; possible D gene TRBD1, 5 bases. The germline V gene has CDR1 MDHEN and CDR2 SYDVKM. V was cut by 4 bases and J by 1 base, with 10 bases left in between. The CDR3 consists of 14 residues. Here the CDR3 DNA reads TGTGCCAGCAGTTCTGAAGGACAGAACACTGAAGCTTTCTTT. It translates to CASSSEGQNTEAFF.

This chain uses TRBV7-9 with TRBJ2-1, with D possibly TRBD2 on 5 matching bases. The CDR3 runs to 14 residues. Germline V lookup: CDR1 SEHNR, CDR2 FQNEAQ (reference sequence). V was trimmed by 3 bases and J by 1 base, leaving 7 bases between them. The CDR3 DNA sequence: TGTGCCAGCAGCTTCCGCGGGTCCTACAATGAGCAGTTCTTC. This sequence encodes CASSFRGSYNEQFF.

V is TRBV3-1 (or the pseudogene TRBV3-2) and J is TRBJ1-5; tentatively, D is TRBD1 (6 bases). V was trimmed by 1 base and J by 3 bases, leaving 16 bases between them. The CDR3 extends over 17 amino acids. Germline CDR1 reads LGHDT; CDR2 reads YNNKEL (reference sequence). The CDR3 DNA follows: TGTGCCAGCAGCCAAGGCCGGGGACACCGGTACAATCAGCCCCAGCATTTT. Protein product: CASSQGRGHRYNQPQHF.

The gene calls are TRBV10-3 and TRBJ1-4; D gene ambiguous. The germline V gene has CDR1 ENHRY and CDR2 SYGVKD. This CDR3 comprises 13 residues. Trimming pared 7 bases from V and 0 bases from J, leaving 6 bases between. Here the CDR3 DNA reads TGTGCCATCACGGCGGCAACTAATGAAAAACTGTTTTTT. Translation: CAITAATNEKLFF.

This chain links TRBV28 with TRBJ2-1; tentatively, D is TRBD1 (6 bases). The germline V gene has CDR1 MDHEN and CDR2 SYDVKM. The V gene lost 6 bases and the J gene lost 0 bases, with 18 bases spanning the gap. The CDR3 covers 17 residues. This CDR3 reads CASRARTVLSSYNEQFF. The CDR3 coding sequence is TGTGCCAGCAGGGCCCGGACAGTCCTTAGCTCCTACAATGAGCAGTTCTTC.

The chain carries TRBV6-5 and TRBJ2-1, with 7 positions matching TRBD2. The CDR3 runs 15 residues. Germline CDR1 and CDR2: MNHEY and SVGAGI. Trimming took 6 bases from V and 2 from J; bases not matched to a gene: 7. CDR3 residues: CASRSAGFTYNEQFF. The CDR3 DNA sequence: TGTGCCAGCAGGTCAGCGGGGTTCACCTACAATGAGCAGTTCTTC.

This rearrangement joins TRBV14 to TRBJ2-4; 7 bases agree with TRBD2. Germline CDR1 is SGHDN and CDR2 is FVKESK. The junction had 7 bases not matched to a gene; V was cut back by 5 bases and J by 3 bases. The CDR3 sequence is 15 residues long. CDR3 sequence reads: CASSSGGGLKNIQYF. CDR3 sequence (DNA): TGTGCCAGCAGCTCGGGAGGAGGACTCAAAAACATTCAGTACTTC.